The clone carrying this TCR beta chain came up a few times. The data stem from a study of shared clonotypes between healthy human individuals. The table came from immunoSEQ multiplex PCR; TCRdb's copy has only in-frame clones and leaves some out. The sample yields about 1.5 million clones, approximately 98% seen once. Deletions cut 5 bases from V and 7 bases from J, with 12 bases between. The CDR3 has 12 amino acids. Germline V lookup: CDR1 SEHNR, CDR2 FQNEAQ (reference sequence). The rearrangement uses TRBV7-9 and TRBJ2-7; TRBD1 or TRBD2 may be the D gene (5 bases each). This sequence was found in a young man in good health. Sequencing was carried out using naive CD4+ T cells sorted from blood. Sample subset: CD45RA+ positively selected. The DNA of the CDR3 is TGTGCCAGCAGCCCGGGGCCCTTGGAGCAGTACTTC. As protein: CASSPGPLEQYF.